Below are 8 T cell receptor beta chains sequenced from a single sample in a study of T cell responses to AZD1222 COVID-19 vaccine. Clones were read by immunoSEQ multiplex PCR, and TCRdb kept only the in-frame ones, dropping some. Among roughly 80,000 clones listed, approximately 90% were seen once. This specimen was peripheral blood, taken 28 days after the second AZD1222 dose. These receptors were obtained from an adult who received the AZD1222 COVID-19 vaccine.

The CDR3 DNA is TGTGCCAGCAGGGAGAGCGGGACCTACAATGAGCAGTTCTTC. This translates into CASRESGTYNEQFF. The rearrangement links TRBV27 to TRBJ2-1, with 7 bases that match TRBD2. This CDR3 has 14 residues. Germline V gene data show CDR1 as MNHEY and CDR2 as SMNVEV (reference sequence). The V and J ends lost 6 bases and 2 bases, in that order; junction bases with no gene match: 4.

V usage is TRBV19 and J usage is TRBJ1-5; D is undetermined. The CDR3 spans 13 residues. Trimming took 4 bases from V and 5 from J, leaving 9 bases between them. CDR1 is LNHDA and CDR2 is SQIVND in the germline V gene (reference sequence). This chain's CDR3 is CASSRTDYQPQHF. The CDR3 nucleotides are TGTGCCAGTAGTAGGACTGATTATCAGCCCCAGCATTTT. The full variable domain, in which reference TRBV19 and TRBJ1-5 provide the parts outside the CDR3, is DGGITQSPKYLFRKEGQNVTLSCEQNLNHDAMYWYRQDPGQGLRLIYYSQIVNDFQKGDIAEGYSVSREKKESFPLTVTSAQKNPTAFYLCASSRTDYQPQHFGDGTRLSIL.

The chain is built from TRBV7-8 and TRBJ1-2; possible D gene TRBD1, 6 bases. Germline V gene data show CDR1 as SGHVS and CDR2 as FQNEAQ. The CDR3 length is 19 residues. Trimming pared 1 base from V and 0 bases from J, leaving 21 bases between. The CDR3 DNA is TGTGCCAGCAGCTTAGTCAACAGGGCAAGCGTTGGCGCTAACTATGGCTACACCTTC. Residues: CASSLVNRASVGANYGYTF. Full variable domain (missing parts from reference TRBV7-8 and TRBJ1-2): GAGVSQSPRYKVAKRGQDVALRCDPISGHVSLFWYQQALGQGPEFLTYFQNEAQLDKSGLPSDRFFAERPEGSVSTLKIQRTQQEDSAVYLCASSLVNRASVGANYGYTFGSGTRLTVV.

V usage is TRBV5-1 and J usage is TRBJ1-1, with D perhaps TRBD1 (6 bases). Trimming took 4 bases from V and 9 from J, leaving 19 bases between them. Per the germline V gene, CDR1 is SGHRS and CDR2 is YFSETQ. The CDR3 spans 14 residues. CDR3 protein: CASSSTGHQVKAFF. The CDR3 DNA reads TGCGCCAGCAGCAGTACAGGGCACCAAGTCAAAGCTTTCTTT.

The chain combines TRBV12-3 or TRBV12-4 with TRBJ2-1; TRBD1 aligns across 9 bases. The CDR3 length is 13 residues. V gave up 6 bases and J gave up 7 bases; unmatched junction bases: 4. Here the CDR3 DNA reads TGTGCCAGCAGGGGACAGGGATGGAATGAGCAGTTCTTC. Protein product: CASRGQGWNEQFF.

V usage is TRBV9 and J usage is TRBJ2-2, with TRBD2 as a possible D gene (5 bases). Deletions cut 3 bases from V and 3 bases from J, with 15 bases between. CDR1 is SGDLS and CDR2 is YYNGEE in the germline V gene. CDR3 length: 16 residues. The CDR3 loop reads CASSGRDGGDTGELFF. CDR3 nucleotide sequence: TGTGCCAGCAGCGGCCGGGATGGCGGAGACACCGGGGAGCTGTTTTTT.

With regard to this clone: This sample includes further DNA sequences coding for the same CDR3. The CDR3 spells CASSPDMSSSPLHF. The CDR3 bases are TGTGCCAGCAGCCCTGACATGAGTAGCTCACCCCTCCACTTT. The V and J genes are TRBV6-4 and TRBJ1-6, with D unclear. CDR1 is MRHNA, CDR2 SNTAGT, per germline. Trimming removed 6 bases at V and 10 bases at J, with 16 bases between. The CDR3 has 14 residues.

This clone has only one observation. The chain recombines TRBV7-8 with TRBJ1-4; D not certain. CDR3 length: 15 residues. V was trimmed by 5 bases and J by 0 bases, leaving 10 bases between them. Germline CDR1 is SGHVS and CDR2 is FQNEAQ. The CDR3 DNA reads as TGTGCCAGCAGCGGAAACACAGCAACTAATGAAAAACTGTTTTTT. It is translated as CASSGNTATNEKLFF.